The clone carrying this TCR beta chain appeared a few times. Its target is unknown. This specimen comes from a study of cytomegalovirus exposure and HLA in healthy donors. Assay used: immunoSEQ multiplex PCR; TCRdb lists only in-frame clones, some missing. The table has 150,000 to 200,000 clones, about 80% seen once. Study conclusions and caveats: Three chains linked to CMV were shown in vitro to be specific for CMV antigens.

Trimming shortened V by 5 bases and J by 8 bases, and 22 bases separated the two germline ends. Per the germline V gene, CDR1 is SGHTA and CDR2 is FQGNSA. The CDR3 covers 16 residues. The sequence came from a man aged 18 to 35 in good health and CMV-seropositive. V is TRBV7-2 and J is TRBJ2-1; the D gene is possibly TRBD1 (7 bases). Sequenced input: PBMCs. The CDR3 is CASSRKTGMGGDEQFF. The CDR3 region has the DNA TGTGCCAGCAGCCGTAAGACAGGGATGGGGGGCGATGAGCAGTTCTTC.